This T cell receptor beta chain originates from a study of blood T cell repertoires in COVID-19. The germline CDR1 and CDR2 sequences are MDHEN and SYDVKM. Between the trimmed V and J ends, which lost 5 bases and 7 bases, there was a span of 6 bases. The CDR3 sequence is 12 residues long. This clone was found many times. Profiling relied on immunoSEQ multiplex PCR, and the TCRdb table lists in-frame clones only, not all of them. Here the sample spans about 130,000 clones, 65% to 90% being singletons. Sequencing was carried out using peripheral blood. J is TRBJ1-6 and V is TRBV28; D remains unclear. This clonotype originated in a man older than 75 with active or convalescent COVID-19. CDR3 residues: CASSDGNSPLHF. Here the CDR3 DNA reads TGTGCCAGCAGTGACGGGAATTCACCCCTCCACTTT.